This T cell receptor (beta chain) was recovered during a study of cytomegalovirus exposure and HLA in healthy donors. This CDR3 spans 18 amino acids. Trimming took 4 bases from V and 2 from J, leaving 22 bases between them. Germline values: CDR1 LNHNV, CDR2 YYDKDF (reference sequence). General study findings and limits: The investigators catalogued 150 to 200 TCR beta chains as cytomegalovirus-associated.

On this clone itself: Its matching antigen is unknown.

It was the approximately 110-subject validation cohort, separate from the roughly 700-subject first cohort, to which the donors belonged. The data were produced by immunoSEQ multiplex PCR, yet TCRdb's version contains in-frame clones alone and is incomplete. Found here are 200,000 or so clones, 84% of them singletons; the top ten hold roughly 13%. Material: PBMCs. The TCR was taken from a woman aged 30 to 39 in good health and CMV-seropositive. The chain links TRBV15 to TRBJ2-3, with D perhaps matching TRBD2 (7 bases). The CDR3 DNA follows: TGTGCCACCAGCACAACTTTGAGGGGGAGGGCCTTCACAGATACGCAGTATTTT. Translating gives CATSTTLRGRAFTDTQYF. The entire variable domain, with the rest obtained from reference TRBV15 and TRBJ2-3, is as follows: DAMVIQNPRYQVTQFGKPVTLSCSQTLNHNVMYWYQQKSSQAPKLLFHYYDKDFNNEADTPDNFQSRRPNTSFCFLDIRSPGLGDTAMYLCATSTTLRGRAFTDTQYFGPGTRLTVL.